The source of this T cell receptor (beta chain) is a study of blood T cell repertoires in COVID-19. Study-wide context: Samples taken during acute and convalescent COVID-19 were collected in the United States, Italy and Spain. PBMCs, B-cell-depleted T cells, or T cells provided the cDNA or gDNA that made up the material.

In the original workflow: Estimated nucleated cell counts came from reference gene primer amplification. TCRdb's copy holds only in-frame clones and misses some; the assay was immunoSEQ multiplex PCR. That table gives V, J and clone size, and the DNA gave D and trimming. Among over 45,000 clones listed, roughly 85% were seen once. This CDR3 contains 14 residues. Germline CDR1 reads KGHDR; CDR2 reads SFDVKD. V dropped 5 bases and J dropped 5; count of bases not matched to a gene: 5. The source is a woman of 80 years or more with acute or convalescent COVID-19. V gene TRBV24-1 combines with J gene TRBJ2-3, with TRBD2 identical over 8 bases. Material: peripheral blood. Here the CDR3 DNA reads TGTGCCACCAGTGGTTCAAGCGGGGGAGATACGCAGTATTTT. This encodes CATSGSSGGDTQYF.